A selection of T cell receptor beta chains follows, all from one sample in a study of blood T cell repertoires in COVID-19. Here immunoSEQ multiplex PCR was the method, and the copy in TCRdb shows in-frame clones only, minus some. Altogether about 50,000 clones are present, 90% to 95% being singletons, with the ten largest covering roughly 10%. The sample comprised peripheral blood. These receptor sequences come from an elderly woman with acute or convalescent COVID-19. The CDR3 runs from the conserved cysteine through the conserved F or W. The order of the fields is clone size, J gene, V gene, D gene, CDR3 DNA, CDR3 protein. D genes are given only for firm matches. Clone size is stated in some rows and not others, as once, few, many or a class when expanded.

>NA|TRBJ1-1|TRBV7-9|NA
TGTGCCAGCAGCGACGGCGGGTTAGTAGGAGCTTTCTTT
CASSDGGLVGAFF
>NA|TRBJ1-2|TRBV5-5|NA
TGTGCCAGCAGCTTTACTGGCGGTAACTATGGCTACACCTTC
CASSFTGGNYGYTF
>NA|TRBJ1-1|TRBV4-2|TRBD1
TGTGCCAGCAGCCAAGTCGAGGGACAGGGGGCCGGCACTGAAGCTTTCTTT
CASSQVEGQGAGTEAFF
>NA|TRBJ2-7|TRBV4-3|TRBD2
TGCGCCAGCAGCCGGGGGCTAGCGGGAGAGCACTACGAGCAGTACTTC
CASSRGLAGEHYEQYF
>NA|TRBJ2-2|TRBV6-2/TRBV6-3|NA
TGTGCCAGCAGTTGGCATTCTGGCGGCGCGAACACCGGGGAGCTGTTTTTT
CASSWHSGGANTGELFF
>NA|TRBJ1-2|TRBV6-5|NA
TGTGCCAGCAGAGAGGCGTCGAACTATGGCTACACCTTC
CASREASNYGYTF
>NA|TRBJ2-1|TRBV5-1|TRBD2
TGCGCCAGCAGCTGGGGCCCTATTCTAGCCGGGGGGTACAATGAGCAGTTCTTC
CASSWGPILAGGYNEQFF
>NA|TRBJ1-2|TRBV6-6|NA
TGTGCCAGCAGTCAGACCCGGTGGGGGGGGCAGGGGAACTATGGCTACACCTTC
CASSQTRWGGQGNYGYTF
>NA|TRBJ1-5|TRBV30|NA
TGTGCCTGGAGTGTATCGGGAAATCAGCCCCAGCATTTT
CAWSVSGNQPQHF
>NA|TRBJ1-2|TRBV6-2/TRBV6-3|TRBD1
TGTGCCAGCAGTTCCGGACAGGGACTATCCCCATATGGCTACACCTTC
CASSSGQGLSPYGYTF
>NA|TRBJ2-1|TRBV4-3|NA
TGCGCCAGCAGCCCTAGTCCGTGGAATGAGCAGTTCTTC
CASSPSPWNEQFF
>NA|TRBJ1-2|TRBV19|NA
TGTGCCAGTAGTGGGGCAGGGGCCATCCTAGGTGACTATGGCTACACCTTC
CASSGAGAILGDYGYTF
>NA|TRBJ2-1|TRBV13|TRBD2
TGTGCCAGCAGCCTCCGTTCGGGAGGGGGGGGCAATGAGCAGTTCTTC
CASSLRSGGGGNEQFF
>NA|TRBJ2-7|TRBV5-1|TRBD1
TGCGCCAGCAGCTTGGCACTAGGGGGCCGCGAGCAGTACTTC
CASSLALGGREQYF
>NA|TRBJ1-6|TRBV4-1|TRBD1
TGCGCCAGCAGCCAATGGCACAGGGGGCCATACTATAATTCACCCCTCCACTTT
CASSQWHRGPYYNSPLHF
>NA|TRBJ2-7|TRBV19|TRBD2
TGTGCCAGTAGTATGGTGGCGGGAGGGACCTACGAGCAGTACTTC
CASSMVAGGTYEQYF
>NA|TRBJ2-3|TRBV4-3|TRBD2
TGCGCCAGCAGCCAAAGGACTAGCGGGAGAGACACAGATACGCAGTATTTT
CASSQRTSGRDTDTQYF
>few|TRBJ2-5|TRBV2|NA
TGTGCCAGCAGTGCCGTGGGGGCCGACAAAGAGACCCAGTACTTC
CASSAVGADKETQYF
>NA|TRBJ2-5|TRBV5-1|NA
TGCGCCAGCAGCTGGGACTCCGCGAGGGCCCAGTACTTC
CASSWDSARAQYF
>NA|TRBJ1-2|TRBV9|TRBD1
TGTGCCAGCGGGCCGGGGACAGTCTATGGCTACACCTTC
CASGPGTVYGYTF
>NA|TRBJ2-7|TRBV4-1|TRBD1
TGCGCCAGCAGCCAAGAGTCCACAGGGGGTTACGAGCAGTACTTC
CASSQESTGGYEQYF
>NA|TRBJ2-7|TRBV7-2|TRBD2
TGTGCCAGCAGCTTAGGGGGGACTAGCGGGATAGTCTACGAGCAGTACTTC
CASSLGGTSGIVYEQYF
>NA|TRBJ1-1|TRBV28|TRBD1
TGTGCCAGCAGTTTAAGGGCAGGGGGCACTGAAGCTTTCTTT
CASSLRAGGTEAFF
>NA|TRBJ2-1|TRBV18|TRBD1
TGTGCCAGCTCACCAGCAACCGGGACAGGGGGCGCGAATGAGCAGTTCTTC
CASSPATGTGGANEQFF
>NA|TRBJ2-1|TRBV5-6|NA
TGTGCCAGCAGCTTGCCGGGGTCCTACAATGAGCAGTTCTTC
CASSLPGSYNEQFF
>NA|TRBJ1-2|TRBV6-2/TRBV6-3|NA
TGTGCCAGCAGTGTGGCATCAAAATATGGCTACACCTTC
CASSVASKYGYTF
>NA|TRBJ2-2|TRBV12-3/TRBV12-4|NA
TGTGCCAGCAGTTCTACAGCCGGGGAGCTGTTTTTT
CASSSTAGELFF
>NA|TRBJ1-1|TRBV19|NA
TGTGCCAGTAGTACACTAAGGGGCTTGAACACTGAAGCTTTCTTT
CASSTLRGLNTEAFF
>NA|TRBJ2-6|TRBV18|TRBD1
TGTGCCAGCTCACCGGACAGGGTATCTGGGGCCAACGTCCTGACTTTC
CASSPDRVSGANVLTF
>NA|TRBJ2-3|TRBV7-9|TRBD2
TGTGCCAGCAGCTTCCCTAGCGGAGTAACAGATACGCAGTATTTT
CASSFPSGVTDTQYF
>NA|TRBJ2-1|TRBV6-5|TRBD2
TGTGCCAGCCGGGGGGTGAGGGGTGAGGAAGAGCAGTTCTTC
CASRGVRGEEEQFF
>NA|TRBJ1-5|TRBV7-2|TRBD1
TGTGCCAGCAGCATAGACAGGGGGGATCAGCCCCAGCATTTT
CASSIDRGDQPQHF
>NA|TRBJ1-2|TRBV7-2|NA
TGTGCCAGCAGCTTAGGTTTCCGGGGGGATGGCTACACCTTC
CASSLGFRGDGYTF
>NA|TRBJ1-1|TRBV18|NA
TGTGCCAGCTCACCGGGAGACATGAACACTGAAGCTTTCTTT
CASSPGDMNTEAFF
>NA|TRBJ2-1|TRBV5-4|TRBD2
TGTGCCAGCAGCCCTGGACTAGCGGAATACAATGAGCAGTTCTTC
CASSPGLAEYNEQFF
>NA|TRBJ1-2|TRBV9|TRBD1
TGTGCCAGCAGCGCCCAACAGGGGATCTATGGCTACACCTTC
CASSAQQGIYGYTF
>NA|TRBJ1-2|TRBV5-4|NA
TGTGCCAGCAGCGCAGGCTATGGCTACACCTTC
CASSAGYGYTF
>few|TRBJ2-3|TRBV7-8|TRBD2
TGTGCCAGCAGCCTGGGACTAGCGGGATCAGATACGCAGTATTTT
CASSLGLAGSDTQYF
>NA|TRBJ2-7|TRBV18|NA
TGTGCCAGCTCCCCGACAGGCATCTACGAGCAGTACTTC
CASSPTGIYEQYF
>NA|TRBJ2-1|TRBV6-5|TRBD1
TGTGCCAGCAGTTTAGGACAGGCTTACAATGAGCAGTTCTTC
CASSLGQAYNEQFF
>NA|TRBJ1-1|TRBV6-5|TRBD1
TGTGCCAGCAGTAAACCGGGACAGATCAACACTGAAGCTTTCTTT
CASSKPGQINTEAFF
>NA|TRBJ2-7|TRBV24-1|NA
TGTGCCACCAGTGATCCCAACAGGGACGAGCAGTACTTC
CATSDPNRDEQYF
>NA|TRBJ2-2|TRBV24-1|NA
TGTGCCACCAGTGATTTGCTTGTGGGCGTCGGGGAGCTGTTTTTT
CATSDLLVGVGELFF
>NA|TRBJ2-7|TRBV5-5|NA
TGTGCCAGCAGCTTGGCTAGCTCCTACGAGCAGTACTTC
CASSLASSYEQYF
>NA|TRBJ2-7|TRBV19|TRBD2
TGTGCCAGTAGTATCGCGGGAGAATTATACGAGCAGTACTTC
CASSIAGELYEQYF
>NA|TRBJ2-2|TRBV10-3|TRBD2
TGTGCCATCAGTGAGATAGCGGGTGACTCCGGGGAGCTGTTTTTT
CAISEIAGDSGELFF
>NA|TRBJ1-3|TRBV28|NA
TGTGCCAGCAGTGTCACGAGCTCTGGAAACACCATATATTTT
CASSVTSSGNTIYF
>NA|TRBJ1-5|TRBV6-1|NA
TGTGCCAGCAGTGGGAGTGGACAGCTTAGCAATCAGCCCCAGCATTTT
CASSGSGQLSNQPQHF
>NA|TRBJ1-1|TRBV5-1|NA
TGCGCCAGCAGCTCAATACCGGGACTCACCATGAACACTGAAGCTTTCTTT
CASSSIPGLTMNTEAFF
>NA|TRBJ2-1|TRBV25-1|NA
TGTGCCAGCAGTAACCTAGGGGGAGGGCATGAGCAGTTCTTC
CASSNLGGGHEQFF
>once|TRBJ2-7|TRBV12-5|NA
TGTGCTAGTGGTTTGGTAGAGGGCTACGAGCAGTACTTC
CASGLVEGYEQYF
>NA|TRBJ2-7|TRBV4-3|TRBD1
TGCGCCAGCAGCCAAGATTGGGGGGGGACAGGGGGCTCTCGTGTGAACTTC
CASSQDWGGTGGSRVNF